This TCR beta chain came from a study of regulatory T cells in long-lasting Graves disease (dated by TCRdb to 2020 to 2022). Background for the entire study: Persistent Graves' disease was defined as antithyroid drug treatment for over 5 years with persistently positive TSH receptor autoantibodies. Patients with persistent Graves' disease were compared with patients with newly diagnosed Graves' disease using TCR sequencing and RNA sequencing of peripheral blood. Antithyroid drugs had been taken for approximately 10 years on average by persistent Graves' disease patients in the clinical cohort. The study took place in China and was registered as a clinical trial. TCR sequencing covered about 13 persistent and roughly 20 newly diagnosed Graves' disease patients, some 35 samples in total.

Overall results and qualifications from the work: Only peripheral blood was studied, because thyroid tissue, the primary lesion, was inaccessible. Persistent disease showed preferential use of TRBV28, TRBJ1-2 and TRBJ2-5, whereas newly diagnosed disease favored TRBV20-1 and TRBJ2-1. Sequencing and analysis were restricted to the TCR beta chain. A larger number of public clonotypes was shared among persistent patients (more than 2,500) than among newly diagnosed patients (around 880). Lower TCR Shannon entropy and fewer highly expanded clones were observed in persistent Graves' disease patients than in newly diagnosed patients, which suggested clonal expansion. The small sample size was acknowledged by the authors as a limitation that may reduce accuracy.

As to this clonotype: Its antigen is unknown. Per-nucleotide qualities are absent, and no much larger clonotype sits a single base away.

What the time point label conveys for this sample: persistent/refractory GD, antithyroid drugs over 5 years with positive TRAb. For both TCR sequencing and RNA sequencing, RNA was extracted from PBMCs using TRIzol. Graves' disease was diagnosed according to American Thyroid Association guidelines. The patients came from an endocrinology department in Xi'an, China. Each patient gave 8.5 to 9.5 milliliters of peripheral blood, collected in an EDTA anticoagulant tube. PBMCs were isolated by Ficoll Paque Plus density gradient separation without further T cell sorting. RNA quality was checked with an Agilent 2100 Bioanalyzer and agarose gel, and concentration with a NanoDrop 2000. Libraries came from multiplex PCR. The instrument given in TCRdb is Illumina HiSeq 4000. TCR beta libraries were built with iRepertoire HTBI primers and Arm-PCR amplification of CDR3 regions. Gel purification was performed on PCR products prior to sequencing. Per the authors' processing: Across samples, roughly 60 TRBV and roughly 15 TRBJ segments were identified and used for gene usage analysis of CDR3 amino acid clonotypes. Filtered high-quality paired reads were merged into contigs using COPE and FqMerger. BLAST was used to align contigs to IMGT TRBV, TRBD and TRBJ reference genes, and CDR3 was defined according to IMGT. Highly expanded clones were defined as clonotypes with a frequency above 0.1%. Shannon entropy was used to measure repertoire diversity, and the Gini coefficient was used to measure V-J evenness. A clonotype found in more than one individual was treated as public. TCRdb redid the processing of the public reads, applying fastp at Q25 and MiXCR, and retained in-frame beta chains. Each entry merges the rows of one CDR3 protein and shows their most common DNA and genes. The V and J calls follow TCRdb's processing rather than the paper's. In all, the sample holds 650,000 to 850,000 distinct CDR3 sequences, and around 30% of those were seen once. The ten biggest clones cover 40% to 55% of the sample.

CDR1 DFQATT and CDR2 SNEGSKA are derived from the germline V gene (reference sequence). Including cysteine and phenylalanine, the CDR3 has 15 amino acids. Here the CDR3 DNA is all that survives: 45 bases in frame from base 1. Trimming at the junction amounts to 4 bases on V and 4 bases on J, and the germline ends lie 19 bases apart. The TCR sequence derives from a female donor with Graves disease. The specimen comprised peripheral blood mononuclear cells (PBMCs), sampled when the disease was refractory, from a patient treated with antithyroid drugs. This chain is built from TRBV20-1 and TRBJ2-5, and possibly TRBD1, on 6 matching bases. At the DNA level, the sequence is TGCAGTGCTACTACCCTCCTTCAGGGGCGAGAGACCCAGTACTTC. Protein translation: CSATTLLQGRETQYF.